This T cell receptor (beta chain) was found in a study of cytomegalovirus exposure and HLA in healthy donors. Study-level points and caveats: When presence/absence was analysed, sequencing depth was taken to be roughly uniform across donors. Relative to equally common others, HLA-associated TCR beta chains showed greater clonal expansion in a later analysis.

V dropped 5 bases and J dropped 1 base, with 12 bases sitting between them. CDR3 length: 14 amino acids. Per germline, CDR1 SGHNT and CDR2 YYREEE (reference sequence). Primers included in the PCR were 60 Vbeta and 13 Jbeta primers. The protocol was immunoSEQ multiplex PCR, while the TCRdb copy is restricted to in-frame clones and leaves out a portion. The top ten hold about 1.9% of the sample, which has roughly 70,000 clones, roughly 78% seen once. Remarks on this clone: Its target is not known.

This chain connects TRBV5-4 to TRBJ2-5; D not resolved. Sequences were obtained from PBMCs. The TCR comes from a man aged 18 to 30 in good health and CMV-seronegative. This CDR3 is CASREKAGQETQYF. The CDR3 DNA sequence: TGTGCCAGCAGGGAGAAGGCTGGCCAAGAGACCCAGTACTTC.